Listed below are T cell receptor beta chains from one sample, sequenced in a study of cytomegalovirus exposure and HLA in healthy donors. TCRdb keeps only in-frame clones here, not all; method: immunoSEQ multiplex PCR. The sample lists about 160,000 clones; roughly four fifths were seen once. Sample: PBMCs. Receptors were obtained from a man in his fifties in good health and CMV-seropositive. CDR3s include the opening cysteine and the closing phenylalanine or tryptophan. The D gene is left open where the match is weak. Expanded clones are given a class, and other clones once, few, many or no size at all.

V	J	size	D	DNA	CDR3
TRBV29-1	TRBJ2-1	-	-	TGCAGCGTTGAAGTTACTAGTCGGGACAATGAGCAGTTCTTC	CSVEVTSRDNEQFF
TRBV5-1	TRBJ1-1	once	TRBD1	TGCGCCAGCAGCCAACAGACAGGGGTGAACACTGAAGCTTTCTTT	CASSQQTGVNTEAFF
TRBV5-1	TRBJ2-7	-	TRBD1	TGCGCCAGCAGCTTGGGAAGCCAGGGGGCCTACGAGCAGTACTTC	CASSLGSQGAYEQYF
TRBV27	TRBJ2-1	-	-	TGTGCCAGCATTAGTACCTCAGGGGCCAGCTCCTACAATGAGCAGTTCTTC	CASISTSGASSYNEQFF
TRBV5-4	TRBJ1-2	few	-	TGTGCCAGCAGCTTGCCCCGGTCCCTTGGTTCTAACTATGGCTACACCTTC	CASSLPRSLGSNYGYTF
TRBV2	TRBJ1-2	-	-	TGTGCCAGCAGTAAACAGGACGGCACCTATGGCTACACCTTC	CASSKQDGTYGYTF
TRBV19	TRBJ2-5	-	TRBD1	TGTGCCAGTAGTTCGGGACAGGCGTACCAAGAGACCCAGTACTTC	CASSSGQAYQETQYF
TRBV6-4	TRBJ1-2	-	TRBD1	TGTGCCAGCAGCGTACCTGGGACAGGGGTTGGCTACACCTTC	CASSVPGTGVGYTF
TRBV27	TRBJ2-7	-	-	TGTGTGGTCGGGGACTCGACCTACGAGCAGTACTTC	CVVGDSTYEQYF
TRBV27	TRBJ1-1	-	TRBD1	TGTGCCAGCAGTCCGGGACAGGGGGCTACTGAAGCTTTCTTT	CASSPGQGATEAFF
TRBV4-1	TRBJ2-1	-	TRBD2	TGCGCCAGCAGCCAAGATAGTAGTAGCGGGGGAACCGACAATGAGCAGTTCTTC	CASSQDSSSGGTDNEQFF
TRBV6-5	TRBJ1-1	-	TRBD1	TGTGCCAGCAGTTACTCGGCAGGGGGCAATACTGAAGCTTTCTTT	CASSYSAGGNTEAFF
TRBV30	TRBJ2-7	-	TRBD1	TGTGCCTGGAACGCAGGGGGGACAGGGAACCCCTACGAGCAGTACTTC	CAWNAGGTGNPYEQYF
TRBV6-5	TRBJ2-2	-	TRBD1	TGTGCCAGCAGGCCCGGGACAGGGAACACCGGGGAGCTGTTTTTT	CASRPGTGNTGELFF
TRBV5-4	TRBJ2-1	-	-	TGTGCCAGCAGCTTGTCCCAGGGGTCCTACAATGAGCAGTTCTTC	CASSLSQGSYNEQFF
TRBV2	TRBJ2-3	-	TRBD2	TGTGCCAGCAGGGGGACGGATTTCTTAGCGGGAGCAGATACGCAGTATTTT	CASRGTDFLAGADTQYF
TRBV7-8	TRBJ2-2	-	-	TGTGCCAGCAGACCCAATAGACAGGAGACGAACACCGGGGAGCTGTTTTTT	CASRPNRQETNTGELFF
TRBV2	TRBJ1-1	-	-	TGTGCCAGCCGTCGAGCGGCCGACCTAGAAGCTTTCTTT	CASRRAADLEAFF
TRBV6-5	TRBJ2-1	-	TRBD2	TGTGCCAGCAGTTACGTTAGCGGGAGGCGGGACAATGAGCAGTTCTTC	CASSYVSGRRDNEQFF
TRBV7-9	TRBJ2-5	-	-	TGTGCCAGCAGCTTAGCGTCCTGGAGGGGCCCCCAAGAGACCCAGTACTTC	CASSLASWRGPQETQYF
TRBV10-2	TRBJ2-6	-	TRBD2	TGCGCCAGCTGGAATGCGGGAGTTGGGGCCAACGTCCTGACTTTC	CASWNAGVGANVLTF
TRBV19	TRBJ1-6	-	-	TGTGCCAGTAGTATTGCCAGGGCGGTGCCCCTCCACTTT	CASSIARAVPLHF
TRBV6-4	TRBJ2-1	few	TRBD1	TGTGCCAGCAGTGAAGCGGCAGGGGGCTACAATGAGCAGTTCTTC	CASSEAAGGYNEQFF
TRBV7-8	TRBJ1-6	-	TRBD1	TGTGCCAGCAGCTGGATCCGGACAGGGCACTCCTATAATTCACCCCTCCACTTT	CASSWIRTGHSYNSPLHF
TRBV2	TRBJ1-4	-	TRBD1	TGTGCCAGCAGCGCGGGGACAGGGGGTGAAAAACTGTTTTTT	CASSAGTGGEKLFF
TRBV18	TRBJ2-7	-	-	TGTGCCAGCTCACCAAAATATAACTCCTACGAGCAGTACTTC	CASSPKYNSYEQYF
TRBV7-9	TRBJ2-3	-	TRBD2	TGTGCCAGCAGCTTAGCGTATTTAGCGGGAGTGTCAGATACGCAGTATTTT	CASSLAYLAGVSDTQYF
TRBV4-1	TRBJ2-1	-	TRBD2	TGCGCCAGCAGCCAAGATCCGGGAGGCTCCTACAATGAGCAGTTCTTC	CASSQDPGGSYNEQFF
TRBV5-4	TRBJ1-2	once	TRBD1	TGTGCCAGCAGCCCGGACAGGGGGAGAGCTAACTATGGCTACACCTTC	CASSPDRGRANYGYTF
TRBV9	TRBJ1-2	few	TRBD1	TGTGCCAGCAGCGCGGCGAGGACAGGGAATGGCTACACCTTC	CASSAARTGNGYTF
TRBV2	TRBJ1-1	-	TRBD1	TGTGCCAGCAGTGCGGGACAGTCGGGAACTGAAGCTTTCTTT	CASSAGQSGTEAFF
TRBV28	TRBJ2-7	-	TRBD1	TGTGCCAGCAGCCCGACAGGGGGCTACGAGCAGTACTTC	CASSPTGGYEQYF
TRBV6-5	TRBJ1-2	-	-	TGTGCCAGCAGTCAGCCCTCGGGCTATGGCTACACCTTC	CASSQPSGYGYTF
TRBV28	TRBJ2-7	-	TRBD2	TGTGCCAGCAGTTTGGGCGGGAGGGCCTACGAGCAGTACTTC	CASSLGGRAYEQYF
TRBV6-6	TRBJ2-5	-	-	TGTGCCAGCAGTTACGTGGGGGGGCTGTTTGGGACCCAGTACTTC	CASSYVGGLFGTQYF
TRBV4-1	TRBJ1-3	once	-	TGCGCCAGCAGCCAAGATGTAGACTCTGGAAACACCATATATTTT	CASSQDVDSGNTIYF
TRBV6-5	TRBJ1-2	-	TRBD1	TGTGCCAGCACGGAAGACAGGGGAGCTAACTATGGCTACACCTTC	CASTEDRGANYGYTF
TRBV7-6	TRBJ1-4	-	TRBD1	TGTGCCAGCAGCTTGACAGGGGTTAATGAAAAACTGTTTTTT	CASSLTGVNEKLFF
TRBV5-4	TRBJ1-3	-	TRBD1	TGTGCCAGCAGTTCAGGGGGTGAGGACACCATATATTTT	CASSSGGEDTIYF
TRBV6-1	TRBJ2-5	-	TRBD2	TGTGCCAGCAGTGAAAGCCGGACTAGCGGGGGTTCAGAGACCCAGTACTTC	CASSESRTSGGSETQYF
TRBV16	TRBJ1-5	-	TRBD1	TGTGCCAGCAGCCAGGACAGGGGACAGCCCCAGCATTTT	CASSQDRGQPQHF
TRBV6-1	TRBJ1-2	-	-	TGTGCCGGCCAGACAGGACTTAACTATGGCTACACCTTC	CAGQTGLNYGYTF
TRBV4-1	TRBJ1-5	-	-	TGCGCCAGCAGCCCCACCCAGGTTAGCAATCAGCCCCAGCATTTT	CASSPTQVSNQPQHF
TRBV28	TRBJ1-2	-	-	TGTGCCAGCAGTTATGAGGGCTATGGCTACACCTTC	CASSYEGYGYTF
TRBV4-2	TRBJ2-7	-	TRBD2	TGTGCCAGCAGCCAAGGAATAGCGGGGAACTCCTACGAGCAGTACTTC	CASSQGIAGNSYEQYF
TRBV5-4	TRBJ2-3	-	TRBD2	TGTGCCAGCGGGCCCCGACTAGCGGGAGTGGGGGATACGCAGTATTTT	CASGPRLAGVGDTQYF
TRBV15	TRBJ2-7	-	TRBD1	TGTGCCACCAGCGGAGAACCGCACAGGGGGCTTGGCGAGCAGTACTTC	CATSGEPHRGLGEQYF
TRBV5-1	TRBJ2-7	-	TRBD1	TGCGCCAGCAGCTTGGTCCCGGACAGGAGCTCCTACGAGCAGTACTTC	CASSLVPDRSSYEQYF
TRBV7-6	TRBJ2-3	-	-	TGTGCCAGCAGCCGAGGGCCAGATACGCAGTATTTT	CASSRGPDTQYF
TRBV18	TRBJ2-1	-	TRBD1	TGTGCCAGCTCACCGGGACAGGGTAATGAGCAGTTCTTC	CASSPGQGNEQFF
TRBV6-5	TRBJ2-3	-	-	TGTGCCAGCAGTTATGGGGCCGACCGCACAGATACGCAGTATTTT	CASSYGADRTDTQYF